This entry features one T cell receptor beta chain sequence. This clonotype was counted many times. Its antigen is unknown. No base qualities exist here, and no much larger clone lies one base off it. CDR1 SGHRS and CDR2 YFSETQ are derived from the germline V gene. Trimming removed 2 bases from V and 9 bases from J, leaving 12 bases between the germline ends. The CDR3 runs 13 amino acids, cysteine and phenylalanine included. Here the CDR3 DNA is all that survives: 39 bases in frame from base 1. This sample is part of a study of T-cell reconstitution after alpha-beta-depleted transplantation in children listed by TCRdb under 2016. With regard to the full study: The study quantitatively tracked T-cell immune reconstitution after TCRalphabeta/CD19-depleted allogeneic hematopoietic cell transplantation in children using TCR repertoire profiling.

The sample's time point label is to be understood as: day 60 (about 2 months) after transplantation. Per the publication, the treatment or condition label means: allogeneic hematopoietic cell transplantation with graft depleted of TCRalphabeta T cells and CD19 B cells. The children who served as transplant recipients had been given grafts of TCRalphabeta/CD19-depleted allogeneic hematopoietic cells. Libraries were prepared through PCR. Sequencing used an Illumina HiSeq 2500. To normalize quantification of the TCRbeta repertoire, the TCR libraries were built with molecular barcoding that relied on unique molecular identifiers. TCRdb applied fastp at Q25 and MiXCR to the public reads, then kept only in-frame beta chains. A single entry per CDR3 protein holds the most common genes and DNA from its merged rows. This sample holds about 98,000 distinct CDR3 sequences; approximately 6% were observed only once. 6.1% of the sample lies in the top ten.

On the study overall, not on this receptor specifically: The apparently early recovery of alphabetaT-cell counts about two months after transplant reportedly depended on only several hundred rapidly expanded clones that came from non-depleted graft cells. The frequencies of hyperexpanded clones fell over the following months, and after one year, T-cell counts and TCRbeta diversity were mostly attributed to newly produced T cells. The high TCRbeta diversity at day 60 in some patients was ascribed to recipient T cells and intrathymic progenitors that had survived conditioning.

The TCR sequence derives from a female patient aged 2-9 years who had a stem cell transplant for Fanconi anemia, so the T cells may come from the graft donor. Sequencing was performed on PBMCs, mostly from graft donor cells, taken 60 days after TCRalphabeta/CD19-depleted stem cell transplant. The chain is made from TRBV5-1 and TRBJ2-1, with no D gene named confidently. The CDR3 sequence is CASSLNPIIEQFF. The bases are TGCGCCAGCAGCTTAAACCCAATAATTGAGCAGTTCTTC.